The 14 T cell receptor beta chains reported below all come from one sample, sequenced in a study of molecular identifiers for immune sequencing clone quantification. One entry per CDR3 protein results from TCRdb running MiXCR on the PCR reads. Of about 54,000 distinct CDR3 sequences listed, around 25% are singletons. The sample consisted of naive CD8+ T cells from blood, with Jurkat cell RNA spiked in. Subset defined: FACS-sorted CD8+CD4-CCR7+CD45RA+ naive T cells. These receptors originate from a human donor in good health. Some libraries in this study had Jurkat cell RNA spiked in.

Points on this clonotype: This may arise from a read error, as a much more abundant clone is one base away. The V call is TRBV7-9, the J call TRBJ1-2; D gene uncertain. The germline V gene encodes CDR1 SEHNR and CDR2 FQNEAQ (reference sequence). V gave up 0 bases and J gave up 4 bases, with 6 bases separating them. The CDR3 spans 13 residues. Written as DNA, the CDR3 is TGTGCCAGCAGCTTAGCGGACCGCTATGGCTACACCTTC. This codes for CASSLADRYGYTF.

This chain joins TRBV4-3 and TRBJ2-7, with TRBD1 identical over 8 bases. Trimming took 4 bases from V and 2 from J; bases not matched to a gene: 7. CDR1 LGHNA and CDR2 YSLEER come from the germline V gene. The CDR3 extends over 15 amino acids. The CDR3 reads CASSPGTGGPYEQYF. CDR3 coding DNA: TGCGCCAGCAGCCCCGGGACAGGAGGCCCCTACGAGCAGTACTTC.

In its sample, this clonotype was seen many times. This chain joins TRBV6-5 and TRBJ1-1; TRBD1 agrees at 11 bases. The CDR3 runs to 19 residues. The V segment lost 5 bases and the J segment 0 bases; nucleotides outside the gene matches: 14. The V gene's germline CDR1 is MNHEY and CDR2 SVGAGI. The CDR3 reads CASSPHGQGALFLNTEAFF. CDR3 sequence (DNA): TGTGCCAGCAGTCCCCATGGACAGGGGGCTCTATTCTTGAACACTGAAGCTTTCTTT.

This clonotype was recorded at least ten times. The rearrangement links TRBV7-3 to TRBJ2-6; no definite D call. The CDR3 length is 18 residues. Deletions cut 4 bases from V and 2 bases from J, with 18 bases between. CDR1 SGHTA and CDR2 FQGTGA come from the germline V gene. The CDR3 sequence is CASSSYPRQDTGANVLTF. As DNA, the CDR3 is TGTGCCAGCAGCTCTTATCCCCGCCAAGACACTGGGGCCAACGTCCTGACTTTC.

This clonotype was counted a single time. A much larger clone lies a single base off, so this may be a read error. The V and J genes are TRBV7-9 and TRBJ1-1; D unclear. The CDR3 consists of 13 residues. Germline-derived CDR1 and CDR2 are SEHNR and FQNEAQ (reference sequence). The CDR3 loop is CTSSLAGIAEAFF. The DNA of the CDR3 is TGTACCAGCAGCTTAGCGGGTATCGCTGAAGCTTTCTTT. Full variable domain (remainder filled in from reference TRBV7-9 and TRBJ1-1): DTGVSQNPRHKITKRGQNVTFRCDPISEHNRLYWYRQTLGQGPEFLTYFQNEAQLEKSRLLSDRFSAERPKGSFSTLEIQRTEQGDSAMYLCTSSLAGIAEAFFGQGTRLTVV.

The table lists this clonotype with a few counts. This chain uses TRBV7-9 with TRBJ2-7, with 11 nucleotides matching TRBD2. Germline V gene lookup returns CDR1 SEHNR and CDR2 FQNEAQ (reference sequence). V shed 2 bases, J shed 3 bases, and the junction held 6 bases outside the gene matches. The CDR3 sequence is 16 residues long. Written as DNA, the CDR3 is TGTGCCAGCAGCTTAATTATAGCGGGAGGGCTCTACGAGCAGTACTTC. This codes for CASSLIIAGGLYEQYF.

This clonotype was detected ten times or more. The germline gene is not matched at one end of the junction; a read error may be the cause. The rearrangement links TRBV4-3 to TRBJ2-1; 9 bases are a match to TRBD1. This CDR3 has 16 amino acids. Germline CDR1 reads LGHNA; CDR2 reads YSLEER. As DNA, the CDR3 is TGCGCCAGCAGCAAAGACTGGACAGGGGTTGTTAATGAGCAGTTCTTC. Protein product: CASSKDWTGVVNEQFF.

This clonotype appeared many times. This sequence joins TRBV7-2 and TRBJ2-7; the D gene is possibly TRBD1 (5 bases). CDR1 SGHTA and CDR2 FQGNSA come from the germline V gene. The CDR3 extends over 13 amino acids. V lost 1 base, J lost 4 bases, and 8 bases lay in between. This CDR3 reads CASSLDRSYEQYF. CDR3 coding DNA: TGTGCCAGCAGCTTAGACAGGAGTTACGAGCAGTACTTC.

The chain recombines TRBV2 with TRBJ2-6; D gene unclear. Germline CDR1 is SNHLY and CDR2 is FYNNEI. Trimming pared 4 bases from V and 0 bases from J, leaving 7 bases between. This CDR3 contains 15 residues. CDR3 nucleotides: TGTGCCAGCAGTGTTGGTTACTCTGGGGCCAACGTCCTGACTTTC. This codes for CASSVGYSGANVLTF.

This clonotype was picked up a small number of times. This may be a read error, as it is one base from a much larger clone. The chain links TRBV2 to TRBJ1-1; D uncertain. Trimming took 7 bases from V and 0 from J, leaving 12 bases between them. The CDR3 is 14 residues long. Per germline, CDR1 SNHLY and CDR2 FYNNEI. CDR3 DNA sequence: TGTGCCAGCAACGAAGGCTGGGTGAACACTGAAGCTTTCTTT. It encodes CASNEGWVNTEAFF.

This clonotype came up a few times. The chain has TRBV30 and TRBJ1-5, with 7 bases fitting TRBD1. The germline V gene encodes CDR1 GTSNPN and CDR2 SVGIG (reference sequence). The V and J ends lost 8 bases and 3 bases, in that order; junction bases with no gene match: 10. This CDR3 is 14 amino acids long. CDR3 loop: CAGDTGAHNQPQHF. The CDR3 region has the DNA TGTGCCGGGGATACAGGGGCCCACAATCAGCCCCAGCATTTT. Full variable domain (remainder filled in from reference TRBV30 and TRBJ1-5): SQTIHQWPATLVQPVGSPLSLECTVEGTSNPNLYWYRQAAGRGLQLLFYSVGIGQISSEVPQNLSASRPQDRQFILSSKKLLLSDSGFYLCAGDTGAHNQPQHFGDGTRLSIL.

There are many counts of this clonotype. This CDR3 reads CSASSGGSYNEQFF. The CDR3, as DNA: TGCAGTGCTAGTAGCGGGGGCTCCTACAATGAGCAGTTCTTC. The chain has TRBV20-1 and TRBJ2-1; 9 nucleotides match TRBD2. CDR1 is DFQATT, CDR2 SNEGSKA, per germline (reference sequence). V gave up 3 bases and J gave up 0 bases; unmatched junction bases: 0. This CDR3 contains 14 residues.

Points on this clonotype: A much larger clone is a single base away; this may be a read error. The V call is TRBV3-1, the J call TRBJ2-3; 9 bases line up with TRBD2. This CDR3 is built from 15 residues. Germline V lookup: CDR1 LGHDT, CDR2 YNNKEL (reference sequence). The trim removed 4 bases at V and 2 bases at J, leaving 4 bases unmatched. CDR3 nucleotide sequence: TGTGCCAGCAGCCGTGGACTAGCGCCCACAGATACGCAGTATTTT. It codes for CASSRGLAPTDTQYF.

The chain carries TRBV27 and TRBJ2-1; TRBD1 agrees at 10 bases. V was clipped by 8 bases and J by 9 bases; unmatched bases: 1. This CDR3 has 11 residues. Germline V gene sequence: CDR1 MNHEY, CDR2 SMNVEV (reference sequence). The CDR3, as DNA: TGTGCCAGCCGACAGGGGGCTGAGCAGTTCTTC. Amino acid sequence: CASRQGAEQFF.